This entry lists 5 T cell receptor beta chains sequenced from one sample in a study of PD-L1 blockade in urothelial cancer. Time point in this sample: pretreatment peripheral blood. Here immunoSEQ multiplex PCR was the method, and the copy in TCRdb shows in-frame clones only, minus some. The sample yields over 65,000 clones, roughly 90% seen once. Sequenced here: PBMCs, sampled around atezolizumab (anti-PD-L1) treatment. Source of these receptors: a man between 65 and 79 years old with urothelial cancer.

V usage is TRBV5-4 and J usage is TRBJ2-7, with D tentatively TRBD2 (7 bases). Germline-derived CDR1 and CDR2 are SGHNT and YYREEE (reference sequence). The CDR3 runs to 16 residues. With 4 bases removed from V and 1 base from J, the gap between germline ends came to 18 bases. CDR3 bases: TGTGCCAGCAGCGGGGGAGTGGGAGGGGGTTCCTACGAGCAGTACTTC. This sequence encodes CASSGGVGGGSYEQYF.

This clone was found once. The chain has TRBV21-1 and TRBJ1-3; the table's D call, TRBD1, was not checked against the DNA. TRBV21-1 is flagged as a pseudogene. The CDR3 is made up of 20 amino acids. CDR3 coding DNA: TGTGCCAGCAGCAAGTCCGGGACAGGGTTTTCCCTATACTCTGGAAACACCATATATTTT. Its protein product is CASSKSGTGFSLYSGNTIYF.

This chain connects TRBV5-4 to TRBJ2-5, with D tentatively TRBD2 (5 bases). CDR3 length: 15 amino acids. Germline values: CDR1 SGHNT, CDR2 YYREEE (reference sequence). V was shortened by 4 bases and J by 2 bases, with 15 bases between the two germline ends. The DNA for the CDR3 is TGTGCCAGCAGCCCCGTCCGGGGATCTCAAGAGACCCAGTACTTC. Translated: CASSPVRGSQETQYF.

This sequence joins TRBV10-2 and TRBJ2-5; D is unresolved. Germline CDR1 and CDR2: WSHSY and SAAADI. There are 13 residues in the CDR3. Trimming cost V 6 bases and J 5 bases, with 13 bases left between them. The DNA for the CDR3 is TGCGCCAGCAGCACTACCCCGCGGGAGACCCAGTACTTC. Its translation is CASSTTPRETQYF.

The genes are TRBV11-2 and TRBJ2-3, with 10 bases matching TRBD2. The CDR3 extends over 15 amino acids. V trimming: 5 bases; J trimming: 2 bases; junction bases outside the gene matches: 4. The germline gives CDR1 SGHAT, CDR2 FQNNGV. The CDR3 loop is CASSPLAGDTDTQYF. Here the CDR3 DNA reads TGTGCCAGCAGCCCGCTAGCGGGAGACACAGATACGCAGTATTTT.